These 13 T cell receptor beta chains originate from one sample sequenced in a study of T cell repertoires in cytomegalovirus infection. TCRdb re-derived calls from the reads in MiXCR, one entry per CDR3 protein. The repertoire holds more than 400,000 distinct CDR3 sequences, around a quarter seen once, with 13% in the top ten. The sequenced sample was PBMCs. All receptors derive from a human donor in good health (CMV status not recorded). Some clones in this sample may be carry-over from other donors' samples.

V usage is TRBV10-3 and J usage is TRBJ1-5; 10 bases map to TRBD1. Germline V gene lookup returns CDR1 ENHRY and CDR2 SYGVKD. The length of the CDR3 is 15 residues. J lost 4 bases, V lost 4 bases, and 4 bases had no gene match. The CDR3 protein is CAISARTGGNQPQHF. CDR3 DNA: TGTGCCATCAGTGCCCGGACAGGGGGGAATCAGCCCCAGCATTTT.

This clonotype was counted only a few times. This sequence joins TRBV7-2 and TRBJ2-7; no clear D gene. Trimming took off 2 bases at V and 5 bases at J, with 10 bases between the two ends. In germline, CDR1 is SGHTA, CDR2 FQGNSA. This CDR3 spans 13 amino acids. Here the CDR3 reads CASSLSPPNEQYV. The CDR3 coding sequence is TGTGCCAGCAGCTTATCCCCCCCGAACGAGCAGTACGTC.

The chain uses TRBV14 and TRBJ2-5; D is uncertain. The germline gives CDR1 SGHDN, CDR2 FVKESK. V was pared by 0 bases and J by 6 bases, with 11 bases between. The CDR3 spans 14 residues. The CDR3 spells CASSQDIQYQTQYF. The CDR3 DNA sequence: TGTGCCAGCAGCCAAGACATCCAGTATCAGACCCAGTACTTC.

The chain employs TRBV28 and TRBJ2-2; D remains unclear. CDR1 is MDHEN, CDR2 SYDVKM, per germline. The CDR3 covers 13 residues. V shed 8 bases and J shed 0 bases, with 7 bases lying between them. CDR3 in amino acids: CASFRANTGELFF. In DNA form, the CDR3 reads TGTGCCAGCTTCCGGGCGAACACCGGGGAGCTGTTTTTT. Full variable domain (remainder filled in from reference TRBV28 and TRBJ2-2): DVKVTQSSRYLVKRTGEKVFLECVQDMDHENMFWYRQDPGLGLRLIYFSYDVKMKEKGDIPEGYSVSREKKERFSLILESASTNQTSMYLCASFRANTGELFFGEGSRLTVL.

There are many counts of this clonotype. V is TRBV7-2 and J is TRBJ2-2, with 8 bases that match TRBD1. CDR3 length: 16 amino acids. Germline lookup yields CDR1 SGHTA and CDR2 FQGNSA. With 5 bases clipped from V and 3 bases from J, the junction kept 8 bases outside the gene matches. CDR3 DNA: TGTGCCAGCAGCCCGCGACAGGGGATCTACACCGGGGAGCTGTTTTTT. Translating it yields CASSPRQGIYTGELFF.

This clonotype was recorded many times. The chain combines TRBV7-2 with TRBJ2-1, with D perhaps TRBD1 (6 bases). CDR1 and CDR2 from the germline V gene are SGHTA and FQGNSA. This CDR3 spans 16 amino acids. V lost 1 base to trimming and J lost 2 bases, with 12 bases between them. Written as DNA, the CDR3 is TGTGCCAGCAGCTTAGTGGCAGGGGTACCCTACAATGAGCAGTTCTTC. Amino acid sequence: CASSLVAGVPYNEQFF.

This chain joins TRBV7-6 and TRBJ2-2, with unresolved D. Per germline, CDR1 SGHVS and CDR2 FNYEAQ. The CDR3 totals 15 residues. Trimming took 2 bases from V and 6 from J, leaving 13 bases between them. The CDR3 spells CASSLISPGSGELFF. DNA for the CDR3: TGTGCCAGCAGCTTAATTTCCCCTGGATCCGGGGAGCTGTTTTTT.

A few counts support this clonotype. The gene calls are TRBV12-3 or TRBV12-4 and TRBJ2-2; TRBD2 is a possible D gene (6 bases). The CDR3 covers 15 residues. Trimming removed 5 bases from V and 1 base from J, with 11 bases in between. The CDR3 DNA reads as TGTGCCAGCAGTCTACTAGCACTGAACACCGGGGAGCTGTTTTTT. Its protein product is CASSLLALNTGELFF.

The J gene is TRBJ2-1, the V gene TRBV20-1, with 10 bases that match TRBD2. The J segment lost 4 bases and the V segment lost 6 bases, leaving 12 bases of the junction unmatched. The germline V gene has CDR1 DFQATT and CDR2 SNEGSKA (reference sequence). The CDR3 extends over 16 amino acids. CDR3 sequence: CSADPGLAGEYNEQFF. For the CDR3, the DNA is TGCAGTGCCGATCCCGGGCTAGCGGGAGAGTACAATGAGCAGTTCTTC.

V usage is TRBV7-2 and J usage is TRBJ1-2; D gene ambiguous. Per germline, CDR1 SGHTA and CDR2 FQGNSA. V lost 5 bases to trimming and J lost 4 bases, with 11 bases between them. This CDR3 is 13 amino acids long. The chain's CDR3 is CASSVLGGYGYTF. In nucleotides, the CDR3 is TGTGCCAGCAGCGTTCTGGGAGGCTATGGCTACACCTTC.

The chain has TRBV29-1 and TRBJ1-2; 9 bases line up with TRBD1. The CDR3 sequence is 11 residues long. The germline V gene encodes CDR1 SQVTM and CDR2 ANQGSEA. V lost 5 bases and J lost 10; bases outside the gene matches: 5. In DNA form, the CDR3 reads TGCAGCGTTCTTGGACAGGGGCCCTACACCTTC. This sequence encodes CSVLGQGPYTF.

This chain links TRBV15 with TRBJ2-1; the match to TRBD2 covers 15 bases. Germline V lookup: CDR1 LNHNV, CDR2 YYDKDF (reference sequence). CDR3 length equals 18 residues. V lost 3 bases and J lost 0; bases outside the gene matches: 3. In DNA, the CDR3 is TGTGCCACCAGCAGCCCGGGACTAGCGGGAGGCTCCTACAATGAGCAGTTCTTC. It encodes CATSSPGLAGGSYNEQFF.

The table lists this clonotype with many counts. The chain couples TRBV7-2 to TRBJ2-3; weak D call: TRBD2 (5 bases). Deletions cut 2 bases from V and 2 bases from J, with 11 bases between. This CDR3 has 15 amino acids. In germline, CDR1 is SGHTA, CDR2 FQGNSA. The CDR3 DNA is TGTGCCAGCAGCTTACAAGCGGCCCCCACAGATACGCAGTATTTT. Translated, it gives CASSLQAAPTDTQYF. The full variable domain, its missing parts supplied by reference TRBV7-2 and TRBJ2-3, is GAGVSQSPSNKVTEKGKDVELRCDPISGHTALYWYRQSLGQGLEFLIYFQGNSAPDKSGLPSDRFSAERTGGSVSTLTIQRTQQEDSAVYLCASSLQAAPTDTQYFGPGTRLTVL.